The following is a T cell receptor beta chain sequence with its context. Some clones are missing from TCRdb's copy, which holds only in-frame ones; the method was immunoSEQ multiplex PCR. The sample records 2,000 or so clones, approximately 85% being singletons. CDR1 is SGDLS and CDR2 is YYNGEE in the germline V gene. Trimming stripped 3 bases from V and 8 bases from J, with 16 bases between. The CDR3 has 14 amino acids. Relapses following autologous stem cell transplantation were seen in all patients, with brentuximab vedotin exposure varying. The data belong to a study of PD-1 blockade in classical Hodgkin lymphoma.

The sequences come from peripheral blood mononuclear cells (PBMCs), collected at baseline. This receptor was taken from a human donor with classical Hodgkin lymphoma. The rearrangement uses TRBV9 and TRBJ2-3; D ambiguous. CDR3 amino acids: CASSAPFGMGTQYF. DNA of the CDR3: TGTGCCAGCAGCGCCCCTTTTGGCATGGGTACGCAGTATTTT.